What follows are 27 T cell receptor beta chains derived from one specimen sequenced in a study of T cell changes during pregnancy in multiple sclerosis. Generated by immunoSEQ multiplex PCR, the TCRdb table keeps only in-frame clones and is missing some. Among roughly 30,000 clones listed, 89% were seen once. The specimen comprised CD4+ T cells from peripheral blood mononuclear cells, sampled in the first trimester of pregnancy. These receptors were collected from a female donor in good health, enrolled as a control in a pregnancy study.

The rearrangement uses TRBV19 and TRBJ1-1, with a tentative D call TRBD1 (6 bases). The ends were cut back, 3 bases at V and 0 bases at J, with 11 bases in the middle. Germline values: CDR1 LNHDA, CDR2 SQIVND (reference sequence). This CDR3 is built from 15 residues. The CDR3 loop reads CASSIGQIMNTEAFF. CDR3 nucleotide sequence: TGTGCCAGTAGTATCGGACAGATCATGAACACTGAAGCTTTCTTT.

This sequence joins TRBV28 and TRBJ2-7; weak D call: TRBD1 (6 bases). Germline V gene data show CDR1 as MDHEN and CDR2 as SYDVKM. The CDR3 totals 17 residues. The V end was cut by 7 bases, the J end by 0 bases, with 22 bases between. The CDR3: CASNEGEIAHLSYEQYF. CDR3 sequence (DNA): TGTGCCAGCAATGAGGGGGAGATAGCGCATCTCTCCTACGAGCAGTACTTC.

The chain joins TRBV6-1 to TRBJ1-2, with no clear D. This CDR3 region has 12 residues. V gave up 5 bases and J gave up 7 bases, with 11 bases separating them. Germline V gene data show CDR1 as MNHNS and CDR2 as SASEGT. CDR3 region: CASSNGLGGYTF. The CDR3 DNA reads TGTGCCAGCAGTAACGGACTGGGTGGCTACACCTTC.

This rearrangement joins TRBV10-3 to TRBJ1-5, with 9 bases aligning to TRBD1. J lost 2 bases, V lost 5 bases, and 1 base had no gene match. Per the germline V gene, CDR1 is ENHRY and CDR2 is SYGVKD. This CDR3 contains 14 residues. The CDR3, as DNA: TGTGCCATCAGTCGGACAGGGGGCAATCAGCCCCAGCATTTT. It yields the protein CAISRTGGNQPQHF.

J is TRBJ1-6 and V is TRBV6-5, with no clear D. This CDR3 has 12 residues. Germline CDR1 reads MNHEY; CDR2 reads SVGAGI. With 6 bases removed from V and 10 bases from J, the gap between germline ends came to 10 bases. The CDR3 here is CASRSRRSPLHF. CDR3 nucleotide sequence: TGTGCCAGCAGGTCCCGGAGGTCACCCCTCCACTTT.

Note on this clone: Distinct nucleotide sequences in the sample also encode this CDR3. V is TRBV11-3 and J is TRBJ2-1; TRBD2 matches at 9 bases. Unmatched junction bases numbered 2, after V lost 4 bases and J lost 4 bases. The germline CDR1 and CDR2 sequences are SGHNT and YENEEA. The CDR3 is 14 residues long. The CDR3 protein is CASSSGLAYNEQFF. In DNA, the CDR3 is TGTGCCAGCAGCTCGGGACTAGCATACAATGAGCAGTTCTTC.

This clone was detected only once. V gene TRBV7-8 combines with J gene TRBJ2-3; no firm D call. Between the trimmed V and J ends, which lost 4 bases and 1 base, there was a span of 6 bases. Germline V CDR1 and CDR2: SGHVS, FQNEAQ. The CDR3 contains 13 residues. CDR3 DNA: TGTGCCAGCAGCTCAGGTGGCACAGATACGCAGTATTTT. Translating gives CASSSGGTDTQYF.

This clone has only a few counts. The chain uses TRBV5-4 and TRBJ1-6; the D is unclear. The CDR3 has 15 residues. Germline loops: CDR1 SGHNT, CDR2 YYREEE (reference sequence). Trimming shortened V by 0 bases and J by 0 bases, and 4 bases separated the two germline ends. The CDR3 here is CASSLGSSYNSPLHF. As DNA, the CDR3 is TGTGCCAGCAGCTTGGGGAGCTCCTATAATTCACCCCTCCACTTT.

The genes are TRBV10-1 and TRBJ2-7; 9 bases align to TRBD1. V lost 3 bases, J lost 6 bases, and 6 bases stayed unmatched. Germline CDR1 reads WNHNN; CDR2 reads SYGVQD (reference sequence). CDR3 length equals 14 residues. The CDR3 loop is CASSDPGTGFEQYF. In DNA, the CDR3 is TGCGCCAGCAGTGACCCCGGGACAGGGTTCGAGCAGTACTTC.

The chain combines TRBV5-4 with TRBJ1-3; D might be TRBD1 (6 bases). Trimming removed 2 bases from V and 0 bases from J, with 9 bases in between. Germline V CDR1 and CDR2: SGHNT, YYREEE (reference sequence). The CDR3 contains 15 residues. CDR3 sequence reads: CASSFTRGSGNTIYF. Written as DNA, the CDR3 is TGTGCCAGCAGCTTCACCAGGGGCTCTGGAAACACCATATATTTT. The full variable domain, its missing parts supplied by reference TRBV5-4 and TRBJ1-3, is ETGVTQSPTHLIKTRGQQVTLRCSSQSGHNTVSWYQQALGQGPQFIFQYYREEENGRGNFPPRFSGLQFPNYSSELNVNALELDDSALYLCASSFTRGSGNTIYFGEGSWLTVV.

CDR3 sequence: CASSNTADGTGGDTQYF. In nucleotides, the CDR3 is TGTGCCAGCAGCAACACTGCCGACGGGACAGGGGGGGATACGCAGTATTTT. The J gene is TRBJ2-3, the V gene TRBV21-1; TRBD1, the table's D call, was not compared with the DNA. TRBV21-1 is tagged as a pseudogene. This CDR3 spans 17 amino acids.

The rearrangement links TRBV10-3 to TRBJ1-2; 8 nucleotides align to TRBD1. This CDR3 contains 15 residues. After removal of 1 base from V and 7 bases from J, the junction contained 8 bases not matched to a gene. Germline CDR1 reads ENHRY; CDR2 reads SYGVKD. The CDR3 DNA follows: TGTGCCATCAGTGAGTTGGAAGACAGGGGCCGTGGCTACACCTTC. This sequence encodes CAISELEDRGRGYTF.

The rearrangement joins TRBV6-6 to TRBJ2-3; D might be TRBD2 (6 bases). The CDR3 is 12 amino acids. Germline V lookup: CDR1 MNHNY, CDR2 SVGAGI (reference sequence). The germline V and J ends were trimmed by 9 bases and 5 bases, with 12 bases remaining between them. The CDR3 loop is CASRISGDTQYF. As DNA, the CDR3 is TGTGCCAGTAGGATTAGCGGAGATACGCAGTATTTT.

The count of this clone is one. V gene TRBV15 combines with J gene TRBJ1-2; D gene ambiguous. V dropped 0 bases and J dropped 8 bases, with 13 bases sitting between them. This CDR3 is 14 amino acids long. Per germline, CDR1 LNHNV and CDR2 YYDKDF (reference sequence). The CDR3: CATSREVGSRGYTF. Here the CDR3 DNA reads TGTGCCACCAGCAGAGAAGTGGGTTCCAGGGGCTACACCTTC.

V usage is TRBV7-3 and J usage is TRBJ1-1; D remains unclear. Germline values: CDR1 SGHTA, CDR2 FQGTGA. Trimming stripped 2 bases from V and 0 bases from J, with 13 bases between. This CDR3 is 16 amino acids long. CDR3 DNA: TGTGCCAGCAGCTTATATTCAAGAGGGTTGAACACTGAAGCTTTCTTT. As protein: CASSLYSRGLNTEAFF.

V gene TRBV4-3 combines with J gene TRBJ2-3; 7 nucleotides align to TRBD2. Trimming at V came to 3 bases and at J to 4 bases, leaving 10 bases not matched to a gene. The CDR3 covers 16 residues. The germline V gene has CDR1 LGHNA and CDR2 YSLEER. The CDR3 is CASSQARAGAADTQYF. CDR3 coding DNA: TGCGCCAGCAGCCAGGCCCGCGCGGGAGCGGCAGATACGCAGTATTTT.

The chain couples TRBV4-1 to TRBJ2-6; 9 bases fit TRBD2. Per germline, CDR1 MGHRA and CDR2 YSYEKL. The CDR3 totals 17 residues. J lost 3 bases, V lost 3 bases, and 6 bases had no gene match. The CDR3 bases are TGCGCCAGCAGCCAGAGTTCTAGCGGGATTGGGGCCAACGTCCTGACTTTC. The encoded protein is CASSQSSSGIGANVLTF.

The rearrangement uses TRBV7-9 and TRBJ2-3; 7 bases are a match to TRBD2. Germline V CDR1 and CDR2: SEHNR, FQNEAQ (reference sequence). Trimming removed 5 bases from V and 1 base from J; junction bases left unmatched: 12. The CDR3 consists of 17 residues. The CDR3 sequence is CASSPEGAGDGTDTQYF. The CDR3 DNA sequence: TGTGCCAGCAGCCCGGAAGGGGCGGGAGATGGCACAGATACGCAGTATTTT.

The V and J genes are TRBV6-6 and TRBJ1-5, with TRBD1 matching over 8 bases. J gave up 6 bases and V 5 bases, and 12 bases lay outside the gene matches. Germline V CDR1 and CDR2: MNHNY, SVGAGI (reference sequence). This CDR3 region has 16 residues. CDR3 residues: CASSREQGGSGQPQHF. The CDR3, as DNA: TGTGCCAGCAGTCGAGAACAGGGGGGGTCAGGTCAGCCCCAGCATTTT.

The gene calls are TRBV30 and TRBJ1-1; 8 nucleotides match TRBD1. Germline CDR1 reads GTSNPN; CDR2 reads SVGIG (reference sequence). V lost 0 bases and J lost 6; bases outside the gene matches: 3. This CDR3 is built from 13 residues. CDR3 sequence: CAWSVPGQAEAFF. Here the CDR3 DNA reads TGTGCCTGGAGTGTACCGGGACAGGCTGAAGCTTTCTTT.

The V gene is TRBV30, the J gene TRBJ1-5; no firm D call. The CDR3 is 14 amino acids. Deletions cut 0 bases from V and 3 bases from J, with 9 bases between. From germline, CDR1 is GTSNPN and CDR2 SVGIG (reference sequence). CDR3 sequence reads: CAWSVLDLNQPQHF. CDR3 in DNA: TGTGCCTGGAGTGTACTAGATCTCAATCAGCCCCAGCATTTT.

The rearrangement uses TRBV28 and TRBJ2-6; TRBD2 is a possible D gene (5 bases). V lost 4 bases and J lost 0, with 10 bases in between. CDR1 is MDHEN, CDR2 SYDVKM, per germline. The CDR3 covers 16 residues. The CDR3 is CASSSPGSSGANVLTF. Here the CDR3 DNA reads TGTGCCAGCAGTTCCCCGGGGAGCTCTGGGGCCAACGTCCTGACTTTC.

Written as DNA, the CDR3 is TGTGCCAGCAGCATAAGTCGGGGGTCCCACGAGCAGTACTTC. Translated: CASSISRGSHEQYF. This sequence joins TRBV7-9 and TRBJ2-7; D perhaps matches TRBD2 (6 bases). The CDR3 is 14 amino acids. The germline CDR1 and CDR2 sequences are SEHNR and FQNEAQ (reference sequence). V lost 5 bases and J 5 bases, leaving 16 bases between the germline ends.

This clone was recorded a few times. The chain is built from TRBV2 and TRBJ2-2, with D hard to call. The germline CDR1 and CDR2 sequences are SNHLY and FYNNEI. This CDR3 is built from 15 residues. V dropped 1 base and J dropped 6 bases, with 12 bases sitting between them. CDR3 sequence: CASSEDVPRAGELFF. CDR3 nucleotides: TGTGCCAGCAGTGAAGACGTCCCGCGAGCCGGGGAGCTGTTTTTT.

This clone was seen once. This rearrangement joins TRBV7-9 to TRBJ2-3; 11 nucleotides agree with TRBD2. The CDR3 length is 18 residues. The germline V gene has CDR1 SEHNR and CDR2 FQNEAQ (reference sequence). J was trimmed by 1 base and V by 2 bases; bases with no gene match: 8. CDR3 in DNA: TGTGCCAGCAGCTTACCCCCTAGACTAGCGGGACGCACAGATACGCAGTATTTT. Its protein product is CASSLPPRLAGRTDTQYF. The full variable domain, in which reference TRBV7-9 and TRBJ2-3 provide the parts outside the CDR3, is DTGVSQNPRHKITKRGQNVTFRCDPISEHNRLYWYRQTLGQGPEFLTYFQNEAQLEKSRLLSDRFSAERPKGSFSTLEIQRTEQGDSAMYLCASSLPPRLAGRTDTQYFGPGTRLTVL.

J is TRBJ1-5 and V is TRBV6-6; a weak D match, TRBD1 (5 bases). The germline CDR1 and CDR2 sequences are MNHNY and SVGAGI (reference sequence). V was clipped by 5 bases and J by 4 bases, with 9 bases between them. The CDR3 has 13 residues. CDR3 DNA sequence: TGTGCCAGCAGTGGCGGGGGAAATCAGCCCCAGCATTTT. The encoded protein is CASSGGGNQPQHF.

The rearrangement uses TRBV30 and TRBJ2-7, with 9 bases matching TRBD1. Per the germline V gene, CDR1 is GTSNPN and CDR2 is SVGIG (reference sequence). Unmatched junction bases numbered 12, after V lost 3 bases and J lost 0 bases. The CDR3 runs 17 residues. The CDR3 here is CAWRGGGQGKGSYEQYF. CDR3 bases: TGTGCCTGGAGAGGGGGGGGACAGGGCAAAGGCTCCTACGAGCAGTACTTC.